This TCR beta chain was profiled in a study of cytomegalovirus exposure and HLA in healthy donors. General observations from the study: Whilst most TCR sequences proved rare, a subset of public TCRs occurred across many donors.

Separate from the approximately 700-subject first cohort was the roughly 120-subject validation cohort, to which the donors belonged. Clones were read by immunoSEQ multiplex PCR, and TCRdb kept only the in-frame ones, dropping some. This sample yields 150,000 to 200,000 clones, of which approximately 80% are seen a single time; 2% to 2.5% belongs to the top ten. The CDR3 has 15 amino acids. V gave up 5 bases and J gave up 1 base; unmatched junction bases: 5. Germline V gives CDR1 SGHTA, CDR2 FQGNSA. Worth noting for this clone: Its specificity is unknown.

The sample consisted of PBMCs. This chain uses TRBV7-2 with TRBJ2-3, with 8 bases fitting TRBD2. The clonotype originates from a man aged 30-40 years in good health and CMV-seropositive. The CDR3 spells CASSGWRGGTDTQYF. DNA for the CDR3: TGTGCCAGCAGCGGGTGGCGGGGGGGCACAGATACGCAGTATTTT.